In this sample, the clone carrying this T cell receptor beta chain turned up a few times. The antigen remains unidentified. Other DNA sequences in the sample encode the same CDR3. These data originate in a study of beta chain features in type 1 diabetes. The study, taken as a whole, reports: Using cDNA template may skew counts toward highly expressing activated cells. Patients with Type 1 diabetes showed moderately but significantly shorter TCRB CDR3s in all four CD4+ subsets. Whether TCRB rearrangement is influenced by HLA type went unresolved here. TCRB repertoires of naive, central memory and Treg cells appeared more similar among patients than among healthy donors. VDJ junctions from patients with type 1 diabetes contained fewer insertions and more deletions.

The investigators reverse transcribed all of the isolated RNA, so they sequenced expressed TCRB transcripts. Only in-frame clones appear in the TCRdb table, and some are missing; sequencing was by immunoSEQ multiplex PCR. The sample carries approximately 100,000 clones, under 30% recorded once. V lost 5 bases, J lost 3 bases, and 5 bases stayed unmatched. Per germline, CDR1 SGHRS and CDR2 YFSETQ. The CDR3 is 15 amino acids. The sequence was collected from a woman aged 18-29 years with type 1 diabetes. The source material was central memory CD4+ T cells from blood. The gene calls are TRBV5-1 and TRBJ2-5; 12 bases line up with TRBD2. Written as DNA, the CDR3 is TGCGCCAGCAGTCGTCTAGCGGGAGGGGAAGAGACCCAGTACTTC. It is translated as CASSRLAGGEETQYF.